Listed below are T cell receptor beta chains from one sample, sequenced in a study of T cells of healthy individuals. TCRdb redid the calling of the 5' RACE reads with MiXCR, one entry per CDR3 protein. The table lists 45,000 to 60,000 distinct CDR3 sequences, about 14% of them singletons. These receptors came from a human donor in good health. CDR3s include the opening cysteine and the closing phenylalanine or tryptophan. D genes are given only for firm matches. A clone size is listed for some rows: how often the clone was seen (once, few, many), or a class if it is expanded.

cdr3_length,d_call,j_call,clone_size,v_call,cdr3_nt,cdr3_aa
13,.,TRBJ2-7,many,TRBV6-5,TGTGCCAGCAGTTACTCTTACCCCTACGAGCAGTACTTC,CASSYSYPYEQYF
13,.,TRBJ2-2,.,TRBV19,TGTGCCAGTAGGAAAAAAAACACCGGGGAGCTGTTTTTT,CASRKKNTGELFF
15,.,TRBJ1-1,few,TRBV7-9,TGTGCCAGCAGTCCGATAGATGAGGTGAACACTGAAGCTTTCTTT,CASSPIDEVNTEAFF
16,.,TRBJ2-6,.,TRBV6-1,TGTGCCAGCAGTGGGAGTCTCATCTCTGGGGCCAACGTCCTGACTTTC,CASSGSLISGANVLTF
13,.,TRBJ1-5,.,TRBV21-1,TGTGCCAGCAGCTCCGGGGGCGGTCAGCCCCAGCATTTT,CASSSGGGQPQHF
14,.,TRBJ2-6,medium-sized,TRBV29-1,TGCAGCGTTGAAGTCACAGGTGGGGCCAACGTCCTGACTTTC,CSVEVTGGANVLTF
14,.,TRBJ1-1,.,TRBV20-1,TGCAGTGCTAGAAAAGATTCAGGGAGCGCTGAAGCTTTCTTT,CSARKDSGSAEAFF
15,.,TRBJ1-4,many,TRBV19,TGTGCCAGTAGTCCCTACAGTGCAACTAATGAAAAACTGTTTTTT,CASSPYSATNEKLFF
12,.,TRBJ2-7,few,TRBV12-3/TRBV12-4,TGTGCCAGCAGTTTATCCAGTACGGAGCAGTACTTC,CASSLSSTEQYF
14,.,TRBJ2-7,many,TRBV5-1,TGCGCCAGCAGCTTATTTGACTCGACGGGCGAGCAGTACTTC,CASSLFDSTGEQYF
17,.,TRBJ2-7,.,TRBV7-2,TGTGCCAGCAGCATTTCTCAACGCCGGGACACCCCCTACGAGCAGTACTTC,CASSISQRRDTPYEQYF
14,.,TRBJ2-5,.,TRBV9,TGTGCCAGCAGCGTAGGCCGGAGAGGAGAGACCCAGTACTTC,CASSVGRRGETQYF
13,.,TRBJ2-7,.,TRBV3-1,TGTGCCAGCAGCCCCCCGGACCTCAACGAGCAGTACTTC,CASSPPDLNEQYF
15,.,TRBJ1-6,few,TRBV5-1,TGCGCCAGCAGCGCGGAAGGAGCTCATAATTCACCCCTCCACTTT,CASSAEGAHNSPLHF
17,TRBD2,TRBJ2-5,many,TRBV5-1,TGCGCCAGCAGCTCAGGACTAGCGGGGGGACCGCAAGAGACCCAGTACTTC,CASSSGLAGGPQETQYF
14,.,TRBJ2-5,many,TRBV30,TGTGTCGCCGGCTTGGGGGGGGCCCGGGAGACCCAGTACTTC,CVAGLGGARETQYF
14,TRBD2,TRBJ2-3,few,TRBV10-3,TGTGCCATCAGTGGGACTAGCGGCACAGATACGCAGTATTTT,CAISGTSGTDTQYF
15,TRBD1,TRBJ2-7,many,TRBV7-9,TGTGCCAGCAGCTCCCGGGACAGGGCCCATGACGAGCAGTACTTC,CASSSRDRAHDEQYF
13,.,TRBJ2-3,many,TRBV3-1,TGTGCCAGCAGCCAAGATCGCGGATCCACGCAGTATTTT,CASSQDRGSTQYF
14,.,TRBJ2-7,few,TRBV3-1,TGTGCCAGCAGCTCAAACCTCGGGCTCAGCGGGCAGTACTTC,CASSSNLGLSGQYF
17,.,TRBJ1-3,.,TRBV10-3,TGTGCCATCAGTGAGTCTTGGCCGGAGCCTTCTGGAAACACCATATATTTT,CAISESWPEPSGNTIYF
14,.,TRBJ1-5,many,TRBV12-2,TGTGCAAGTCGCTTAGGAGGGGACGATCAGCCCCAGCATTTT,CASRLGGDDQPQHF
12,.,TRBJ2-3,few,TRBV20-1,TGCAGTGCTAGAGATCTGGGGGATACGCAGTATTTT,CSARDLGDTQYF
15,TRBD2,TRBJ2-2,many,TRBV29-1,TGCAGCGTGGGAACTAGCGCTCAGGGTACCGGGGAGCTGTTTTTT,CSVGTSAQGTGELFF
16,.,TRBJ1-1,.,TRBV4-3,TGCGCCAGCAGCCAAAACCCCATTGGAGGGAGGCCTGAAGCTTTCTTT,CASSQNPIGGRPEAFF
15,TRBD2,TRBJ2-5,few,TRBV10-2,TGCGCCAGCAGTGAACGGACTAGCGGTCAAGAGACCCAGTACTTC,CASSERTSGQETQYF
13,TRBD1,TRBJ2-7,many,TRBV29-1,TGCAGCGTGGGGGACAGCGATGGATACGAGCAGTACTTC,CSVGDSDGYEQYF
14,.,TRBJ1-5,many,TRBV10-3,TGTGCCATCAGTGAGTCGAGGGCCGATCAGCCCCAGCATTTT,CAISESRADQPQHF
11,.,TRBJ2-3,many,TRBV2,TGTGCCAGCAGTGCTACAGATACGCAGTATTTT,CASSATDTQYF
16,.,TRBJ2-3,few,TRBV3-1,TGTGCCAGCAGCCAAGAACCAGACCAGAGCACAGATACGCAGTATTTT,CASSQEPDQSTDTQYF
14,.,TRBJ2-1,many,TRBV24-1,TGTGCCACCAGTGATGGGGGCCCGGTCAGAGAGCAGTTCTTC,CATSDGGPVREQFF
15,.,TRBJ1-1,few,TRBV6-5,TGTGCCAGCAGTTACTGGGGCAGAGGCTCCACTGAAGCTTTCTTT,CASSYWGRGSTEAFF
15,TRBD1,TRBJ2-2,few,TRBV5-4,TGTGCCAGCAGCTTCCCGGGACAGGGGACCGGGGAGCTGTTTTTT,CASSFPGQGTGELFF
13,.,TRBJ2-1,.,TRBV7-2,TGTGCCAGCAGCTTAGGTGACTGGGGGATTCGAGTCTTC,CASSLGDWGIRVF
11,.,TRBJ2-1,.,TRBV19,TGTACCAGTAGTGAGTACAATGAGCAGTTCTTC,CTSSEYNEQFF
14,.,TRBJ1-5,many,TRBV4-3,TGCGCCAGCAGCCAGATACTTAGCAATCAGCCCCAGCATTTT,CASSQILSNQPQHF
14,.,TRBJ1-1,many,TRBV7-8,TGTGCCAGCAGCTTAGTCGGTAGGGCCTCTGAAGCTTTCTTT,CASSLVGRASEAFF
16,TRBD1,TRBJ2-2,.,TRBV7-2,TGTGCCAGCAGCCCCTTAGGGACAGGAACACACCGGGAGCTGTTTTTT,CASSPLGTGTHRELFF
15,TRBD1,TRBJ1-6,many,TRBV10-3,TGTGCCATCAGGGAAACAGGGGGCTATAATTCACCCCTCCACTTT,CAIRETGGYNSPLHF
18,TRBD2,TRBJ2-3,once,TRBV24-1,TGTGCCACCAGTGATCCGACTAAGCGGGGGTTGAGCACAGATACGCAGTATTTT,CATSDPTKRGLSTDTQYF
15,TRBD2,TRBJ2-3,many,TRBV10-2,TGCGCCAGCAGTTTGGGCCTAGCGGTATCCGATACGCAGTATTTT,CASSLGLAVSDTQYF
16,TRBD1,TRBJ2-5,many,TRBV20-1,TGCAGTGCTAGAGTTCCCCGGACAGGGGGCCCAGAGACCCAGTACTTC,CSARVPRTGGPETQYF
14,TRBD2,TRBJ2-3,many,TRBV2,TGTGCCACTTCGACTAGCTATTACACAGATACGCAGTATTTT,CATSTSYYTDTQYF
13,TRBD1,TRBJ2-1,.,TRBV7-9,TGTGCCAGCAGTCCCACAGGGGGCAATGAGCAGTTCTTC,CASSPTGGNEQFF
16,TRBD2,TRBJ2-2,few,TRBV2,TGTGCCAGCAGTGAGGGGACTAGCCCCGTTGGCGGGGAGCTGTTTTTT,CASSEGTSPVGGELFF
13,TRBD2,TRBJ2-1,few,TRBV29-1,TGCAGCACAGAGAGCGGGGGGACGAATGAGCAGTTCTTC,CSTESGGTNEQFF
14,.,TRBJ2-3,.,TRBV20-1,TGCAGTGCTAGAGATCGCGGGGAAACAGATACGCAGTATTTT,CSARDRGETDTQYF
15,TRBD1,TRBJ1-6,.,TRBV6-1,TGTGCCAGCAGGACGGGACAGGGTTATAATTCACCCCTCCACTTT,CASRTGQGYNSPLHF
16,.,TRBJ1-3,few,TRBV9,TGTGCCAGCAGCGAACTTGCACAACGAGACGGAAACACCATATATTTT,CASSELAQRDGNTIYF
15,TRBD2,TRBJ2-1,few,TRBV6-6,TGTGCCAGCAGCCCGACTAGCGGGGTTGGCAATGAGCAGTTCTTC,CASSPTSGVGNEQFF
16,.,TRBJ1-1,.,TRBV6-2/TRBV6-3,TGTGCCAGCAGCCAGCCAAGAACGGATTCGAACACTGAAGCTTTCTTT,CASSQPRTDSNTEAFF
14,.,TRBJ1-1,many,TRBV20-1,TGCAGTGCTATACGGACAAACATGAACACTGAAGCTTTCTTT,CSAIRTNMNTEAFF
11,.,TRBJ1-2,many,TRBV6-4,TGTGCCAGCAGTGCCGGCTATGGCTACACCTTC,CASSAGYGYTF
13,.,TRBJ2-7,.,TRBV7-9,TGTGCCAGCAGCTTAGATGCACGGTTCGAGCAGTACTTC,CASSLDARFEQYF
13,.,TRBJ1-2,many,TRBV5-5,TGTGCCAGCAGCCCGATTTCTGCCTATGGCTACACCTTC,CASSPISAYGYTF